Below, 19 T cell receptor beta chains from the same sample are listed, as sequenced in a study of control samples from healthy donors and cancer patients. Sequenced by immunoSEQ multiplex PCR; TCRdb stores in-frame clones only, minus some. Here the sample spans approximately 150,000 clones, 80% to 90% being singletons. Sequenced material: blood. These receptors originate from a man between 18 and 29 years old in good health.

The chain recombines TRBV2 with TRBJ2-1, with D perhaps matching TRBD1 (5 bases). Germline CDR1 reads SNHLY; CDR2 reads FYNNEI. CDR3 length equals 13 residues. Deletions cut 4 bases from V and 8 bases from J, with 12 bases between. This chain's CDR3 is CASSAITGYEQFF. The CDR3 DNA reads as TGTGCCAGCAGTGCGATCACAGGCTATGAGCAGTTCTTC. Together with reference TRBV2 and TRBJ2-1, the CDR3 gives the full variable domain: EPEVTQTPSHQVTQMGQEVILRCVPISNHLYFYWYRQILGQKVEFLVSFYNNEISEKSEIFDDQFSVERPDGSNFTLKIRSTKLEDSAMYFCASSAITGYEQFFGPGTRLTVL.

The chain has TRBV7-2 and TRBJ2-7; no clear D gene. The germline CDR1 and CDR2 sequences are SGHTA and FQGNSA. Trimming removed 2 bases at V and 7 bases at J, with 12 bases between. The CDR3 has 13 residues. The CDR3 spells CASSLQTSGEQYF. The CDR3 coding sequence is TGTGCCAGCAGCTTACAGACTTCTGGGGAGCAGTACTTC.

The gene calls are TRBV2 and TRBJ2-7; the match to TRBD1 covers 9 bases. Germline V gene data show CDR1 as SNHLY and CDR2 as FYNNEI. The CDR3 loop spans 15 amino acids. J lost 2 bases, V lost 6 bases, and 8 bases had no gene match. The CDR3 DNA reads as TGTGCCAGCAGAAGAACGACAGGGGGGGCCTACGAGCAGTACTTC. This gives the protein CASRRTTGGAYEQYF.

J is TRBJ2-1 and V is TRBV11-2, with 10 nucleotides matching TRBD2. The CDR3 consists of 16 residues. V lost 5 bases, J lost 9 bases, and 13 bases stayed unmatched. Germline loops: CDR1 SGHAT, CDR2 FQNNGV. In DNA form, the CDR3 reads TGTGCCAGCAGCACCCGACTAGCGGGCGAGGGGGGTGAGCAGTTCTTC. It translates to CASSTRLAGEGGEQFF. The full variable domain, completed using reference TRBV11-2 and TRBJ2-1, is EAGVAQSPRYKIIEKRQSVAFWCNPISGHATLYWYQQILGQGPKLLIQFQNNGVVDDSQLPKDRFSAERLKGVDSTLKIQPAKLEDSAVYLCASSTRLAGEGGEQFFGPGTRLTVL.

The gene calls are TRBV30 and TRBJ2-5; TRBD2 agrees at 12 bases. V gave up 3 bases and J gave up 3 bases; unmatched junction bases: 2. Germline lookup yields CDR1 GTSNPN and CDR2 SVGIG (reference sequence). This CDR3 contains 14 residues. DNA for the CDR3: TGTGCCTGGAGCTCTAGCGGGGGGGAAGAGACCCAGTACTTC. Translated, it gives CAWSSSGGEETQYF.

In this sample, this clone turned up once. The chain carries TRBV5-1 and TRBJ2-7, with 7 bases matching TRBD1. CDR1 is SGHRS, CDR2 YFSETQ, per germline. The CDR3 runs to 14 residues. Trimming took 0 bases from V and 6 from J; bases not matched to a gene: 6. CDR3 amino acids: CASSLEAGGGEQYF. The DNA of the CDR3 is TGCGCCAGCAGCTTGGAAGCAGGGGGTGGCGAGCAGTACTTC. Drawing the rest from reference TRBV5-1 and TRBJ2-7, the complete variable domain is KAGVTQTPRYLIKTRGQQVTLSCSPISGHRSVSWYQQTPGQGLQFLFEYFSETQRNKGNFPGRFSGRQFSNSRSEMNVSTLELGDSALYLCASSLEAGGGEQYFGPGTRLTVT.

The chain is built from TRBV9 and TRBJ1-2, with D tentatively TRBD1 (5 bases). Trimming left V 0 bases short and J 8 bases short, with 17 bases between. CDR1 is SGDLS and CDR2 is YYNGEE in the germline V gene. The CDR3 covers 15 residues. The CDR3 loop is CASSVDQGGSWGYTF. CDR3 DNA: TGTGCCAGCAGCGTAGACCAGGGAGGGTCTTGGGGCTACACCTTC.

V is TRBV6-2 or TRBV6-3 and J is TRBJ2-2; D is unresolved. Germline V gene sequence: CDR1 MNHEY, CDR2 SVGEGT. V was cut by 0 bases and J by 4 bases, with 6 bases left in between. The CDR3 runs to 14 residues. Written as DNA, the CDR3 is TGTGCCAGCAGTTACTCGATGACCACCGGGGAGCTGTTTTTT. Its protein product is CASSYSMTTGELFF.

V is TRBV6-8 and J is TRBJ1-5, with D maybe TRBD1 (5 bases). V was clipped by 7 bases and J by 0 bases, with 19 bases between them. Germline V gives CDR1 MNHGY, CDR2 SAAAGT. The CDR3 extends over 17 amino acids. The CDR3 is CASTLLRDAHSNQPQHF. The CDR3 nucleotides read TGTGCCAGCACCTTACTCCGGGACGCCCATAGCAATCAGCCCCAGCATTTT.

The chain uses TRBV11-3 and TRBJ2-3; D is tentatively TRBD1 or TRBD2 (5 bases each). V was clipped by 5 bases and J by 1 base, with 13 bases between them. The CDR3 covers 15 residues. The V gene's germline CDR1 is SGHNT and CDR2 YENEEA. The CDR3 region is CASSPREGGTDTQYF. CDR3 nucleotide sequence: TGTGCCAGCAGCCCCCGGGAAGGGGGCACAGATACGCAGTATTTT.

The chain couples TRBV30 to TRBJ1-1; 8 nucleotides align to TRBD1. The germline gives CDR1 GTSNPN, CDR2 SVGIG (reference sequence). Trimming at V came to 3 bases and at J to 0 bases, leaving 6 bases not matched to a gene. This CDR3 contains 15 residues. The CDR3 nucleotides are TGTGCCTGGAGCAGGACAGGGAGGGTGAACACTGAAGCTTTCTTT. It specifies CAWSRTGRVNTEAFF.

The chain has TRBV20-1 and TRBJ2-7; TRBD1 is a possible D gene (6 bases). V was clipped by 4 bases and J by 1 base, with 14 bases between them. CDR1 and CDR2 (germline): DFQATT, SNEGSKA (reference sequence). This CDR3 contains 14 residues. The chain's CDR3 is CSANDRPSSYEQYF. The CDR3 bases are TGCAGTGCTAATGACAGGCCCTCTTCCTACGAGCAGTACTTC.

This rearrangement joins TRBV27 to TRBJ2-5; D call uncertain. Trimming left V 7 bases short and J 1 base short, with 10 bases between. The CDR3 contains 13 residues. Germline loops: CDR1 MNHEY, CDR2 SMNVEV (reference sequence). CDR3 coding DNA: TGTGCCAGCACCCGGTGGGGCCAAGAGACCCAGTACTTC. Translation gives CASTRWGQETQYF.

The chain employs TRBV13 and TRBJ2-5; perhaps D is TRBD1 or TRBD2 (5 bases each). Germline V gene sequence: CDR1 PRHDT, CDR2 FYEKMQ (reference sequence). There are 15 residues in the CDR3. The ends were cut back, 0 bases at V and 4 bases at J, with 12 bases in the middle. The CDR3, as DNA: TGTGCCAGCAGCTTAGGTGGGACGCTGGGAGAGACCCAGTACTTC. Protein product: CASSLGGTLGETQYF.

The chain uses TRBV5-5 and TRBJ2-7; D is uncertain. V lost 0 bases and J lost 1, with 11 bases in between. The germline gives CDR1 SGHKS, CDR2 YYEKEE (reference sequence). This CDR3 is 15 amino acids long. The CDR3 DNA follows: TGTGCCAGCAGCTTGGACATCCCGTCTTCCTACGAGCAGTACTTC. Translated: CASSLDIPSSYEQYF.

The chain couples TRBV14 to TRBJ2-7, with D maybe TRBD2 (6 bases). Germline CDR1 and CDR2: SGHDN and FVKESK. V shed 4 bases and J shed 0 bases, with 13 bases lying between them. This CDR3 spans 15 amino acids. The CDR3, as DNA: TGTGCCAGCAGCCCCCGACCCGGGAGCTCCTACGAGCAGTACTTC. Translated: CASSPRPGSSYEQYF.

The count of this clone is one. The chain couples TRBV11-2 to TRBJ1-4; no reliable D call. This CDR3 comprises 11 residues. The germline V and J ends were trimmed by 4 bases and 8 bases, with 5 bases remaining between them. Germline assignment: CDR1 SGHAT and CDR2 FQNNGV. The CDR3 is CASSSAEKLFF. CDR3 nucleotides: TGTGCCAGCAGCTCAGCAGAAAAACTGTTTTTT.

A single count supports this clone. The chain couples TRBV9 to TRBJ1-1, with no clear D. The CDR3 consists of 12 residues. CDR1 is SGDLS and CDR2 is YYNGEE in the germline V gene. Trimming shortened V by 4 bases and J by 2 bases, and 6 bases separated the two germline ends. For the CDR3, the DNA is TGTGCCAGCAGCCGGGAAAACACTGAAGCTTTCTTT. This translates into CASSRENTEAFF. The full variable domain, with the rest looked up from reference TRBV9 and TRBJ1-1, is DSGVTQTPKHLITATGQRVTLRCSPRSGDLSVYWYQQSLDQGLQFLIQYYNGEERAKGNILERFSAQQFPDLHSELNLSSLELGDSALYFCASSRENTEAFFGQGTRLTVV.

The CDR3 region is CASSLLQGDYEQYF. The CDR3 DNA sequence: TGCGCCAGCAGCTTGTTACAGGGGGATTACGAGCAGTACTTC. The genes are TRBV5-1 and TRBJ2-7; 8 bases fit TRBD1. V was clipped by 1 base and J by 4 bases; unmatched bases: 4. CDR1 and CDR2 (germline): SGHRS, YFSETQ. This CDR3 has 14 residues.